This T cell receptor (beta chain) originates from a study of graft-versus-host responses after intestinal transplantation. Looking at the study overall: Recipients had transplants, and these were multivisceral, liver-intestinal, or isolated intestinal. Study outcomes and limitations: Early declines in HvG clones that occurred post-transplant were associated with peak circulating GvH clone levels.

The V end was cut by 8 bases, the J end by 4 bases, with 12 bases between. The germline V gene has CDR1 MNHNY and CDR2 SVGAGI (reference sequence). CDR3 size: 14 residues. Clones were sequenced by immunoSEQ multiplex PCR, and TCRdb holds only the in-frame ones, with some missing. The sample records approximately 14,000 clones, 30% to 40% being singletons. The sequence derives from a human patient who received an intestinal transplant. The material sequenced was alloreactive CD4+ T cells from a mixed lymphocyte reaction culture, taken before intestinal transplant. Regarding subset: CFSE-low proliferating T cells sorted from roughly six-day pre-transplant mixed lymphocyte reaction (GvH or HvG direction). This rearrangement joins TRBV6-6 to TRBJ2-6; tentative D call: TRBD2 (7 bases). This chain's CDR3 is CASGGAGGANVLTF. Here the CDR3 DNA reads TGTGCCAGCGGGGGGGCGGGAGGGGCCAACGTCCTGACTTTC.